A single sample is the source of the 5 T cell receptor beta chains below, sequenced in a study of T-cell memory formation after mild COVID-19. TCRdb re-derived calls from the 5' RACE reads in MiXCR, one entry per CDR3 protein. The repertoire holds 150,000 to 200,000 distinct CDR3 sequences, with roughly a third as singletons. Sequencing was done on a sample of PBMCs or a T cell subset sorted from them (not recorded which). The receptors originated from an adult woman who had mild COVID-19 (a few samples of this study predate the infection). Cell type and time point are not known.

This sequence joins TRBV5-1 and TRBJ2-1; 10 positions agree with TRBD2. The junction had 11 bases not matched to a gene; V was cut back by 4 bases and J by 4 bases. This CDR3 contains 17 residues. CDR1 is SGHRS, CDR2 YFSETQ, per germline. This CDR3 is CASSPGRVAGGYNEQFF. The CDR3 DNA reads TGCGCCAGCAGCCCCGGTAGGGTAGCGGGGGGATACAATGAGCAGTTCTTC.

This clonotype was seen more than once but under ten times. The CDR3 nucleotides read TGTGCCACCAGCAGAGATGACACCCAACAAAATTCCGAGCAGTACTTC. Translated, it gives CATSRDDTQQNSEQYF. V is TRBV15 and J is TRBJ2-7, with D unresolved. Trimming removed 0 bases at V and 6 bases at J, with 18 bases between. The CDR3 is 16 residues long. Germline V gene sequence: CDR1 LNHNV, CDR2 YYDKDF (reference sequence).

The chain links TRBV2 to TRBJ2-3; 8 nucleotides match TRBD2. Trimming took 3 bases from V and 5 from J; bases not matched to a gene: 10. The CDR3 length is 16 residues. The V gene's germline CDR1 is SNHLY and CDR2 FYNNEI. CDR3 sequence (DNA): TGTGCCAGCAGTGACGATCCGGGGGGGCTGGTAGATACGCAGTATTTT. This translates into CASSDDPGGLVDTQYF.

The V call is TRBV6-6, the J call TRBJ2-1; 7 positions agree with TRBD2. This CDR3 comprises 14 residues. V dropped 5 bases and J dropped 7; count of bases not matched to a gene: 8. Germline V gene sequence: CDR1 MNHNY, CDR2 SVGAGI (reference sequence). The CDR3 nucleotides are TGTGCCAGCAGTCCACCCGGGACTAAGAATGAGCAGTTCTTC. Its translation: CASSPPGTKNEQFF.

This clonotype was observed a few times. This sequence joins TRBV24-1 and TRBJ2-4, with 7 bases that match TRBD1. There are 18 residues in the CDR3. Trimming cost V 2 bases and J 1 base; bases outside gene matches: 10. CDR1 and CDR2 (germline): KGHDR, SFDVKD. The CDR3 sequence is CATSDSWTGSEAKNIQYF. CDR3 in DNA: TGTGCCACCAGTGATTCATGGACAGGCTCGGAGGCCAAAAACATTCAGTACTTC.